This TCR beta chain was captured in a study of blood T cells in healthy people across ages. Study results and limitations: The diversity estimates, figures obtained from one million T cells, were considered underestimates.

A second PCR of 7 to 11 cycles used a sample-barcoded 5' primer and a J-beta primer mix. Every cDNA was tagged by a template-switch adaptor with 12 random nucleotides. TCRdb processed the 5' RACE reads anew with MiXCR; each CDR3 protein has one entry. Among hundreds of thousands of distinct CDR3 sequences listed, around half were seen once. The sample holds a few counts of this clonotype. Its specificity is unknown. Donors gave approximately 9.9 milliliters of peripheral blood apiece. The study isolated at least 6.5 million PBMCs from each sample. The sample taken for sequencing was blood. The source is a man older than 75 in good health.

CDR3 nucleotide sequence: TGCGCCAGCAGCTCGGAAGGAGGAACGGGCTATGGCTACACCTTC. Its protein is CASSSEGGTGYGYTF. The chain uses TRBV5-1 and TRBJ1-2; the D is unclear. This CDR3 contains 15 residues. The V end lost 3 bases, the J end lost 4 bases, and 16 bases lay between the germline ends. Germline V lookup: CDR1 SGHRS, CDR2 YFSETQ.